This T cell receptor (beta chain) was documented in a study of cytomegalovirus exposure and HLA in healthy donors. Study-level results: Most of the TCR beta V segments (in an earlier analysis) were productive either about 87% or about 30% of the time. In the analysis, some V segments, TRBV6-2 and TRBV6-3 included, were excluded as indistinguishable. Reports credit the classifier with highly specific, highly sensitive diagnosis of cytomegalovirus status. As a later analysis showed, a missense DCLRE1C variant was linked to trimming of TCR beta V- and J-genes.

Of note for this clone: Its matching antigen is unknown.

Germline CDR1 reads SEHNR; CDR2 reads FQNEAQ (reference sequence). The CDR3 runs 13 residues. With V trimmed by 0 bases and J by 5 bases, 0 bases remained unmatched. Both 60 Vbeta primers and 13 Jbeta primers went into the PCR. Generated by immunoSEQ multiplex PCR, the TCRdb table keeps only in-frame clones and is missing some. The data show more than 50,000 clones, approximately 85% seen once. Sequences were obtained from PBMCs. The receptor comes from a female donor in good health and CMV-seronegative. The rearrangement joins TRBV7-9 to TRBJ1-1; 7 nucleotides line up with TRBD1. This CDR3 is CASSLATGTEAFF. In nucleotides, the CDR3 is TGTGCCAGCAGCTTAGCGACAGGGACTGAAGCTTTCTTT.